This T cell receptor (beta chain) appears in the sequencing data of a study of blood T cells in healthy people across ages. Study context: About one barcoded beta molecule per two T cells came from capture by template switching.

From germline, CDR1 is SGDLS and CDR2 YYNGEE. The CDR3 runs to 14 residues. V shed 3 bases and J shed 5 bases, with 12 bases lying between them. Every sample yielded at least 6.5 million isolated PBMCs. Then a second PCR, running about 6 to 11 cycles, was carried out with a sample-barcoded 5' primer and a J-beta primer mix. From the 5' RACE reads, TCRdb called clonotypes with MiXCR, one entry per CDR3 protein. The table shows 1.5 million to 2 million distinct CDR3 sequences, with 28% occurring only once. The TCR originated in a woman younger than 45 in good health. The chain carries TRBV9 and TRBJ2-1, with no clear D. Material for sequencing was blood. The CDR3 is CASSGAQWDNEQFF. The CDR3 coding sequence is TGTGCCAGCAGCGGAGCCCAATGGGACAATGAGCAGTTCTTC.